This T cell receptor beta chain was retrieved from a study of blood T cell repertoires in COVID-19 (TCRdb year 2020). A note on the overall study: Collaborator samples came from the United States, Italy and Spain and covered acute and convalescent phases of COVID-19. The samples were drawn from the first 160 participants of the ongoing ImmuneRACE study and from 1,254 subjects provided by 6 global collaborators. HLA class I and class II types, where available, came from metadata supplied by the sample provider rather than from assay-based typing. The repertoires were released in a freely available public database meant as a resource for research on the immune response to SARS-CoV-2. The material from the prospective study consisted of cDNA or gDNA derived from T cells, B-cell-depleted T cells, or PBMCs. A de-identified subject ID, COVID-19 status, age in years and sex were almost always included in the sample metadata. Deeply sampled blood TCRbeta repertoires from subjects exposed to, actively infected with, or recovered from COVID-19 were included in the dataset.

Overall study results and their limits: How much clinical and demographic metadata was included differed by source and by participant, and the metadata was provided uncurated.

About this clone: The antigen this receptor binds is unknown. No base qualities exist here, and no much larger clone lies one base off it.

The immunoSEQ Assay, a bias-controlled multiplex PCR, was used to amplify TCRbeta CDR3 regions from genomic DNA. Regarding the original processing steps: Nucleated cell counts per sample were estimated from amplification of reference gene primers within the assay. To quantify the absolute abundance of each unique TCRbeta CDR3 rearrangement, sequence reads were collapsed and filtered. Productive Simpson clonality was computed per sample as the square root of Simpson's diversity index over productive rearrangements. In its TCRdb copy, this immuneACCESS table keeps in-frame sequences only and misses some clones. Where compared with another copy, unresolved V genes explain less than half of these, and the others have no known cause. V and J calls and clone size are given by that table; D and trimming were obtained from the DNA. For this sample there are 250,000 to 350,000 clones; 70% to 90% appear just once. The ten largest clones capture roughly 4% of the sample.

Participants in the prospective study were aged 18 to 89 years, lived in 20 to 30 United States geographic areas, and enrolled through a virtual design. In the prospective study, cohorts were assigned on the basis of participant-reported clinical history obtained from a screening survey and a study questionnaire. Recovered participants in ImmuneRACE Cohort 3 were defined as having two consecutive negative NP/OP PCR tests, clearance from a healthcare professional, or resolution of symptoms. Mobile phlebotomists in the prospective study collected whole blood, serum and a nasopharyngeal or oropharyngeal swab from every participant. Prospective study participants could optionally give additional blood draws and questionnaires over an approximately two-month period. Blood samples from the prospective study were shipped frozen or at room temperature prior to DNA extraction. The CDR3 runs 12 amino acids, cysteine and phenylalanine included. Here the CDR3 DNA is all that survives: 36 bases in frame from base 1. The junction shows trimming of 2 bases on V and 9 bases on J, and the gene matches do not reach 4 bases of it. The germline V gene (reference sequence) gives CDR1 as GTSNPN and CDR2 as SVGIG.

This receptor was taken from a woman in her twenties or thirties who had recovered from COVID-19. Recombination joined TRBV30 with TRBJ2-1, and 7 bases in between align with TRBD1. Specimen: PBMCs or T cells enriched from blood (not recorded which). The CDR3 sequence is CAWSKTGIEQFF. Here is the DNA: TGTGCCTGGAGTAAGACAGGGATTGAGCAGTTCTTC.